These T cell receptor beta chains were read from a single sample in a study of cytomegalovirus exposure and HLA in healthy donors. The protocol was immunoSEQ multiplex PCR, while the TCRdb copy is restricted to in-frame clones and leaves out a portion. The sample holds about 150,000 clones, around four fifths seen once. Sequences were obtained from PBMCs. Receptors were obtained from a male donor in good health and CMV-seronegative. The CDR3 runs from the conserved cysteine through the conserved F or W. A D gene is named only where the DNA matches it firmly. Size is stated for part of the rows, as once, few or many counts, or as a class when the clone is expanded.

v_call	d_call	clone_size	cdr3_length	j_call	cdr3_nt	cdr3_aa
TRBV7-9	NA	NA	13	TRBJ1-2	TGTGCCAGCACAAGAGGGGGGGTGGATGGCTACACCTTC	CASTRGGVDGYTF
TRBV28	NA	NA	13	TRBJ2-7	TGTGCCAGCAGTCTACCAAGCTCCTACGAGCAGTACTTC	CASSLPSSYEQYF
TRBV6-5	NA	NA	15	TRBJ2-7	TGTGCCAGCAGTCCGTTCAGGTCCCCTTCCTACGAGCAGTACTTC	CASSPFRSPSYEQYF
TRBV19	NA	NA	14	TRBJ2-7	TGTGCCAGTAGTCTATACTCGAGCTCCTACGAGCAGTACTTC	CASSLYSSSYEQYF
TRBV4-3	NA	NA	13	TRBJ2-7	TGCGCCAGCAGCCAAATCGAGTCCTACGAGCAGTACTTC	CASSQIESYEQYF
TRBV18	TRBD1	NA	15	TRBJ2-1	TGTGCCAGCTCACCGCCGAGGACAGGGAGAAATGAGCAGTTCTTC	CASSPPRTGRNEQFF
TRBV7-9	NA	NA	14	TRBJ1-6	TGTGCCAGCAGCCAACAGAGCTATAATTCACCCCTCCACTTT	CASSQQSYNSPLHF
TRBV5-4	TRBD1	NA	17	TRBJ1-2	TGTGCCAGCAGCTTAATACCTTCGACAGGGGAATCGTATGGCTACACCTTC	CASSLIPSTGESYGYTF
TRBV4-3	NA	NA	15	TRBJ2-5	TGCGCCAGCAGCCACTCTCTTCTAGCGCAAGAGACCCAGTACTTC	CASSHSLLAQETQYF
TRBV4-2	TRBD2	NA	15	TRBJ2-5	TGTGCCAGCAGCCGGGGGGGAGGGGATCAAGAGACCCAGTACTTC	CASSRGGGDQETQYF
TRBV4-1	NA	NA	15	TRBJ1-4	TGCGCCAGCAGCCAAGGGGAAGGGGATAATGAAAAACTGTTTTTT	CASSQGEGDNEKLFF
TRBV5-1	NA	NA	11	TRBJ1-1	TGCGCCAGCAGCTTGGACAGGGAGACTTTCTTT	CASSLDRETFF
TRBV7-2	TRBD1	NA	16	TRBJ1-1	TGTGCCAGCAGCTTAGATTCACCGACAGGGGGCTCGGAAGCTTTCTTT	CASSLDSPTGGSEAFF
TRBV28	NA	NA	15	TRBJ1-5	TGTGCCAGCAGTTTCGACAGGTTGAACGGTCAGCCCCAGCATTTT	CASSFDRLNGQPQHF
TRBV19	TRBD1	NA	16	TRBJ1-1	TGTGCCAGTAGTCCGATTAAACAGGGGGCTCGGACTGAAGCTTTCTTT	CASSPIKQGARTEAFF
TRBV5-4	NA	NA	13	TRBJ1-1	TGTGCCAGCAGCTTAAAAATATACACTGAAGCTTTCTTT	CASSLKIYTEAFF
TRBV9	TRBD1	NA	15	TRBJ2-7	TGTGCCAGCAGCGCCACAGGGGGCGCTTTGTACGAGCAGTACTTC	CASSATGGALYEQYF
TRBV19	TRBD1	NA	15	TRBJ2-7	TGTGCCAGTAGTTTCTCCGGGACAGGCTACTACGAGCAGTACTTC	CASSFSGTGYYEQYF
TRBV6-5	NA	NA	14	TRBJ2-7	TGTGCCAGCAGGGCGGACTGGCAAAACTACGAGCAGTACTTC	CASRADWQNYEQYF
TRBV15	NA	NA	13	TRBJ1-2	TGTGCCACCAGCAGAGATCCGGACTATGGCTACACCTTC	CATSRDPDYGYTF
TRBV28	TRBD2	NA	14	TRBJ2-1	TGTGCCACCAATGCGGGAGTACCGGTCAATGAGCAGTTCTTC	CATNAGVPVNEQFF
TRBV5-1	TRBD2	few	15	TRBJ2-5	TGCGCCAGCAGCCCGGCGGGGGGCCTCCAAGAGACCCAGTACTTC	CASSPAGGLQETQYF
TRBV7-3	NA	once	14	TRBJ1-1	TGTGCCAGCAGCTTAATACCGGGGAACACTGAAGCTTTCTTT	CASSLIPGNTEAFF
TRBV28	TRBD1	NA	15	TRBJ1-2	TGTGCCAGCAGTTTATACGGGACAGGGACCGTTGGCTACACCTTC	CASSLYGTGTVGYTF
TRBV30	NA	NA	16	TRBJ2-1	TGTGCCTCCTACCCCCCCGGCAGGGTCACCTACAATGAGCAGTTCTTC	CASYPPGRVTYNEQFF